The TCR beta chain described here comes from a study of blood T cell repertoires in COVID-19. Across the whole study: The origin of the acute and convalescent COVID-19 samples was the United States, Italy and Spain.

In the original analysis: Amplification from reference gene primers served as the basis for estimated nucleated cell counts. Method: immunoSEQ multiplex PCR; TCRdb's copy keeps in-frame clones and lacks some. Clonal size and the V and J genes are those of that table, whereas D and trimming came from the DNA. The profile shows roughly 240,000 clones, approximately 86% of them singletons. There are 14 residues in the CDR3. Per the germline V gene, CDR1 is LGHDT and CDR2 is YNNKEL (reference sequence). J lost 3 bases, V lost 4 bases, and 6 bases had no gene match. The chain couples TRBV3-1 (or the pseudogene TRBV3-2) to TRBJ2-7, with 7 nucleotides matching TRBD1. The sequenced sample was peripheral blood. This receptor was obtained from a woman aged 55-70 years who had recovered from COVID-19. The DNA of the CDR3 is TGTGCCAGCAGCCTAGGGGGCGCCGACTACGAGCAGTACTTC. This encodes CASSLGGADYEQYF.